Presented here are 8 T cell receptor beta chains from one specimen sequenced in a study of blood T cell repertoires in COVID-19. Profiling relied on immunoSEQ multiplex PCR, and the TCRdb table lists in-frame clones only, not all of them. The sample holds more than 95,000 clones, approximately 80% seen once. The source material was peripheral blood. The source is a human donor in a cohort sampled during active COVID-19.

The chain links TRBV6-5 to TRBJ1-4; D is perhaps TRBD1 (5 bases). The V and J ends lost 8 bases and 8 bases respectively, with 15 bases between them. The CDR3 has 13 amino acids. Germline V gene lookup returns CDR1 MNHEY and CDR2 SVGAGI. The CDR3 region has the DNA TGTGCCAGCTTGGCAGGGCTGCGAGAAAAACTGTTTTTT. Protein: CASLAGLREKLFF.

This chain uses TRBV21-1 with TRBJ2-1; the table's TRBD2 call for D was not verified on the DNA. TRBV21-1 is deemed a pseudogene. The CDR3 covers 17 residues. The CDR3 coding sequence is TGTGCCAGCAGCCCCAAAACCGCCGCACTCGAAAACAATGAGCAGTTCTTC. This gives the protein CASSPKTAALENNEQFF.

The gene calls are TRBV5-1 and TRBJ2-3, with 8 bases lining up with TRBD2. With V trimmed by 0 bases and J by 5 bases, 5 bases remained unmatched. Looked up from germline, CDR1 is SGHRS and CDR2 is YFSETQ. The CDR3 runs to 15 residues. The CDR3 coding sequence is TGCGCCAGCAGCTTGGCGCGGGGGGCAGTAGATACGCAGTATTTT. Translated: CASSLARGAVDTQYF.

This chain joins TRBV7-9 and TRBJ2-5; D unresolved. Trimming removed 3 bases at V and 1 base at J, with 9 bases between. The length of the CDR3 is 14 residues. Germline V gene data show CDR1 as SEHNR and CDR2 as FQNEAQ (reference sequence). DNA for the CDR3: TGTGCCAGCAGCTTTTCAACAATCCAAGAGACCCAGTACTTC. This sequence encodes CASSFSTIQETQYF.

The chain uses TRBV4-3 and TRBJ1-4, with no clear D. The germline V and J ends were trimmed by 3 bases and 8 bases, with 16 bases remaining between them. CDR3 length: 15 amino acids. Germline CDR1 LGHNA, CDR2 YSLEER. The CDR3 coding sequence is TGCGCCAGCAGCCAGCAAGGATTTAACGGGGAAAAACTGTTTTTT. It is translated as CASSQQGFNGEKLFF.

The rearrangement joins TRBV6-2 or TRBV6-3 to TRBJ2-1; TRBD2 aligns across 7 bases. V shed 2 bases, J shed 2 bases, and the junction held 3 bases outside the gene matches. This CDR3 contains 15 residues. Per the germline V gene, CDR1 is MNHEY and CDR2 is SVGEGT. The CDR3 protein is CASSYRLAAYNEQFF. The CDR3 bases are TGTGCCAGCAGTTACCGGCTAGCGGCCTACAATGAGCAGTTCTTC.

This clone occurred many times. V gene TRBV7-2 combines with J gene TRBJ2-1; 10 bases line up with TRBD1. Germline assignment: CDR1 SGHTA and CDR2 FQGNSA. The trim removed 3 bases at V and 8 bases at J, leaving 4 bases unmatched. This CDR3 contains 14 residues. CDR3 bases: TGTGCCAGCAGCTTCGGACAGGGGGTGTATGAGCAGTTCTTC. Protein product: CASSFGQGVYEQFF.

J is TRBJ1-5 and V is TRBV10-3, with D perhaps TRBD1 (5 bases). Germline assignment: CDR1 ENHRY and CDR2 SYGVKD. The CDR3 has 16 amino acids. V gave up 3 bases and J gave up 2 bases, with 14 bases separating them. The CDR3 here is CAISDGGFYGNQPQHF. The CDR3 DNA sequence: TGTGCCATCAGTGACGGGGGGTTTTACGGCAATCAGCCCCAGCATTTT.